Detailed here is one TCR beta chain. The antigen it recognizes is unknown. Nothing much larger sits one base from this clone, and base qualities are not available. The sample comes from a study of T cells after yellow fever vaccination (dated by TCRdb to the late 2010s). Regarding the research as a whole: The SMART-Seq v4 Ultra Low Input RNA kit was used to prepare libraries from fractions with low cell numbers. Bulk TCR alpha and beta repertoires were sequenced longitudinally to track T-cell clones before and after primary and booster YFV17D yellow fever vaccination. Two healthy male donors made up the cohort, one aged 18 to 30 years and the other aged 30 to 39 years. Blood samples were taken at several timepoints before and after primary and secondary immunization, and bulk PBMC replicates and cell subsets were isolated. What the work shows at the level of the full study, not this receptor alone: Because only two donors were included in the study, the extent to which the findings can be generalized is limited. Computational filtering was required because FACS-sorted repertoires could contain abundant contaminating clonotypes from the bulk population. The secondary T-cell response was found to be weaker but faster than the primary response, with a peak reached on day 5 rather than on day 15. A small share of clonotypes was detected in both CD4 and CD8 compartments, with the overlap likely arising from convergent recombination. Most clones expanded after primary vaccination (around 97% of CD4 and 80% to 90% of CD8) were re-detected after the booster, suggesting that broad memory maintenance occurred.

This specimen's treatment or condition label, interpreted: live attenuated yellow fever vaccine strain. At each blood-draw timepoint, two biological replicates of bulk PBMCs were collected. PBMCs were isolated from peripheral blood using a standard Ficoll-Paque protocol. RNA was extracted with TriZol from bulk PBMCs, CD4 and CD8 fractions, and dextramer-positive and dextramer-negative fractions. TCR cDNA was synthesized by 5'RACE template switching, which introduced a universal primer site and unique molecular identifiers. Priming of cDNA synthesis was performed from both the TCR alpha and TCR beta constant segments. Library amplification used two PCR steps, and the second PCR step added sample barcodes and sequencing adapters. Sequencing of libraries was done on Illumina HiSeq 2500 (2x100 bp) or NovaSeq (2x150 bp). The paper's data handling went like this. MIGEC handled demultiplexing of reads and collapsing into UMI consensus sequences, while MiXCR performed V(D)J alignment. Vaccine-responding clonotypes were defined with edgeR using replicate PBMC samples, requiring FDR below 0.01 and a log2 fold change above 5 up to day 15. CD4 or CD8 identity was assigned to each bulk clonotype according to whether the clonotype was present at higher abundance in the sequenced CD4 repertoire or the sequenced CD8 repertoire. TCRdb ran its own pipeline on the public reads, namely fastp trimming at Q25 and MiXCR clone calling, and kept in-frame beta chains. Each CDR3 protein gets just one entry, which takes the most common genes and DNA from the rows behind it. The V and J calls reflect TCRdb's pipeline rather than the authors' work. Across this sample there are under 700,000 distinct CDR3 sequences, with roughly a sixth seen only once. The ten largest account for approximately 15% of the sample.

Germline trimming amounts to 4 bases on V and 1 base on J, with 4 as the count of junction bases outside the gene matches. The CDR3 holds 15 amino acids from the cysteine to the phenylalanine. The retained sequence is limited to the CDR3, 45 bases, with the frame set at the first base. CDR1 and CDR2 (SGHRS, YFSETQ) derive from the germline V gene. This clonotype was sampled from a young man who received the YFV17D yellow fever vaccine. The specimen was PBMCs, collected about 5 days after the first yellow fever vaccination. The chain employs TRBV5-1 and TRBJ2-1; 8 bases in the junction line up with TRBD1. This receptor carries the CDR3 CASSKGQGSYNEQFF. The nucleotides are TGCGCCAGCAGCAAAGGACAGGGTTCCTACAATGAGCAGTTCTTC.